This TCR beta chain was found in a study of T cell responses to AZD1222 COVID-19 vaccine. At the level of the study: Pooling of second doses given at about 4 or about 12 weeks was done. Study observations and caveats: Across the whole spike, CD4 TCRs peaked at regions 160-218 and 743-854. Increased Spike-specific TCR breadth and depth were observed after two AZD1222 doses. Clonal diversity was possibly underestimated, and the donors were mostly white British, with more females.

Trimming took 8 bases from V and 6 from J; bases not matched to a gene: 14. The CDR3 covers 15 residues. With regard to this clone: Its antigen is not identified.

Assay: immunoSEQ multiplex PCR; the TCRdb copy retains only in-frame clones and omits some. The table has approximately 150,000 clones, less than 95% seen once. This clonotype originated in an adult in good health. The sample in question was peripheral blood, obtained on day 0 of AZD1222 vaccination. The chain has TRBV23-1 and TRBJ2-5; 8 bases align to TRBD1. TRBV23-1 is placed among ORFs of uncertain function. DNA for the CDR3: TGCGCCAGCCCCGAAAAGGACAGGGTCCGAAAGACCCAGTACTTC. Translation: CASPEKDRVRKTQYF.